This T cell receptor (beta chain) emerged from a study of cytomegalovirus exposure and HLA in healthy donors. An approximately 130-subject validation cohort, separate from the 666-subject first cohort, supplied the donors. Some clones are missing from TCRdb's copy, which holds only in-frame ones; the method was immunoSEQ multiplex PCR. The sample consists of roughly 130,000 clones, approximately 92% of them appearing once. Study-wide results and caveats: Specificity of three CMV-associated chains for CMV antigens was verified in vitro. Reports credit the classifier with highly specific, highly sensitive diagnosis of cytomegalovirus status. Cytomegalovirus association was listed for 170 or so TCR beta chains.

As for this clone: The antigen is unknown.

This CDR3 is 16 amino acids long. CDR1 MDHEN and CDR2 SYDVKM come from the germline V gene. Trimming took 7 bases from V and 6 from J; bases not matched to a gene: 13. This receptor was taken from a young woman in good health and CMV-seropositive. Sequencing was carried out using PBMCs. The chain carries TRBV28 and TRBJ2-7, with 12 bases identical to TRBD1. CDR3: CASTTPPGTGGVEQYF. The CDR3 DNA follows: TGTGCCAGCACCACCCCCCCCGGGACAGGGGGCGTCGAGCAGTACTTC.